Following are 22 T cell receptor beta chains from one sample sequenced in a study of T cells expressing NK-cell markers. From the 5' RACE reads, TCRdb lists one entry per CDR3 protein and no DNA. This sample's table reports about 180,000 distinct CDR3 sequences. Sequencing was performed on blood T cells: a sorted CD56 or NKG2C T cell subset, CD4+ or CD8+ T cells, or bulk PBMC T cells (not recorded which). Source of these receptors: a woman between 18 and 70 years old in good health.

This rearrangement joins TRBV4-1 to TRBJ2-1; TCRdb's D call, TRBD1, is unchecked because there is no DNA. Germline-derived CDR1 and CDR2 are MGHRA and YSYEKL. The CDR3 runs to 13 residues. CDR3 protein: CASSQDAPPPLFF.

The chain is built from TRBV20-1 and TRBJ2-5; TCRdb picks TRBD1, but there is no DNA to check that call. The CDR3 has 13 residues. In germline, CDR1 is DFQATT, CDR2 SNEGSKA (reference sequence). The CDR3 spells CSAGRTSQETQYF.

V and J are TRBV5-6 and TRBJ1-5; without DNA, the TCRdb call of TRBD1 cannot be checked. The germline V gene has CDR1 SGHDT and CDR2 YYEEEE. CDR3 size: 15 residues. This CDR3 is CASSLGRGEHQPQHF. The full variable domain, rest sourced from reference TRBV5-6 and TRBJ1-5, is DAGVTQSPTHLIKTRGQQVTLRCSPKSGHDTVSWYQQALGQGPQFIFQYYEEEERQRGNFPDRFSGHQFPNYSSELNVNALLLGDSALYLCASSLGRGEHQPQHFGDGTRLSIL.

The chain uses TRBV7-7 and TRBJ1-1; the D call of TRBD1 rests on TCRdb alone, since no DNA is present to check it. From germline, CDR1 is SSHAT and CDR2 FNYEAQ (reference sequence). The CDR3 extends over 15 amino acids. The CDR3 sequence is CASSGLQGGNTEAFF.

This chain uses TRBV20-1 with TRBJ2-3; TCRdb's D call of TRBD2 is untestable without DNA. Germline CDR1 DFQATT, CDR2 SNEGSKA (reference sequence). The CDR3 loop spans 16 amino acids. The CDR3 reads CSARPGLAANTDTQYF.

The chain recombines TRBV4-1 with TRBJ2-1; TCRdb lists TRBD2, though no DNA is available to test this call. There are 12 residues in the CDR3. The V gene's germline CDR1 is MGHRA and CDR2 YSYEKL. CDR3 in amino acids: CASSQAEDSQFF.

The genes are TRBV4-2 and TRBJ1-1; no DNA is available, so the TRBD1 call from TCRdb remains unchecked. This CDR3 spans 14 amino acids. Germline V gene sequence: CDR1 LGHNA, CDR2 YNFKEQ. CDR3 loop: CASSQDPLNPVAFF.

CDR3 loop: CASSNQGDHEQYF. The V gene is TRBV12-3 or TRBV12-4, the J gene TRBJ2-7; TCRdb lists TRBD1, though no DNA is available to test this call. The CDR3 is made up of 13 amino acids.

V gene TRBV5-5 combines with J gene TRBJ1-2. Germline assignment: CDR1 SGHKS and CDR2 YYEKEE (reference sequence). The CDR3 totals 15 residues. CDR3 in amino acids: CASSPRRIANYGYTF.

The chain recombines TRBV7-9 with TRBJ2-5. CDR3 length: 14 residues. Germline CDR1 SEHNR, CDR2 FQNEAQ (reference sequence). CDR3 sequence: CASSLAPVQETQYF.

V gene TRBV5-1 combines with J gene TRBJ1-5. The CDR3 is 15 residues long. CDR1 and CDR2 from the germline V gene are SGHRS and YFSETQ. CDR3: CASSPGLEGNQPQHF.

The CDR3 sequence: CASSLTSGRHSNEQYF. The V and J genes are TRBV7-9 and TRBJ2-7; TCRdb selects TRBD2, and the lack of DNA leaves this call unchecked. CDR1 and CDR2 (germline): SEHNR, FQNEAQ (reference sequence). The CDR3 is 16 amino acids.

This chain uses TRBV27 with TRBJ1-2; TCRdb indicates TRBD1, and absent DNA this call remains unverified. CDR3 size: 15 residues. Germline assignment: CDR1 MNHEY and CDR2 SMNVEV (reference sequence). CDR3 in amino acids: CASSLSIAGDYGYTF.

The gene calls are TRBV7-3 and TRBJ2-2. CDR3 length: 12 residues. CDR1 and CDR2 from the germline V gene are SGHTA and FQGTGA. The CDR3 sequence: CASSSDSGELFF.

The gene calls are TRBV15 and TRBJ2-5; TCRdb returns TRBD2, unconfirmable since there is no DNA. The CDR3 is 18 residues long. Germline loops: CDR1 LNHNV, CDR2 YYDKDF (reference sequence). The chain's CDR3 is CATSRGSTSGGTQETQYF.

The chain joins TRBV20-1 to TRBJ2-3. This CDR3 spans 13 amino acids. From germline, CDR1 is DFQATT and CDR2 SNEGSKA (reference sequence). CDR3: CSAREYIANTQYF.

The rearrangement uses TRBV20-1 and TRBJ2-2; TCRdb lists TRBD1, though no DNA is available to test this call. Germline V CDR1 and CDR2: DFQATT, SNEGSKA (reference sequence). The CDR3 runs to 19 residues. The CDR3 here is CSARDGTGGPAGSTGELFF.

CDR3 protein: CASSKKRTGGKPVTGELFF. The chain couples TRBV21-1 to TRBJ2-2; checking the TCRdb D call of TRBD1 is not possible without DNA. TRBV21-1 is a pseudogene segment. This CDR3 contains 19 residues.

V usage is TRBV12-3 or TRBV12-4 and J usage is TRBJ1-4. This CDR3 is 16 amino acids long. Here the CDR3 reads CASSFLAEAPNEKLFF.

The chain joins TRBV3-1 to TRBJ2-7; without DNA, the TCRdb call of TRBD1 cannot be checked. The CDR3 spans 14 residues. The germline V gene encodes CDR1 LGHDT and CDR2 YNNKEL (reference sequence). The chain's CDR3 is CASSLGQDLYEQYF.

This CDR3 is CASSTRTSGDNEQFF. The genes are TRBV5-1 and TRBJ2-1; there is no DNA to check the TCRdb D call of TRBD2. CDR3 length: 15 amino acids. CDR1 is SGHRS, CDR2 YFSETQ, per germline.

The chain uses TRBV20-1 and TRBJ1-6. The CDR3 covers 12 residues. Per germline, CDR1 DFQATT and CDR2 SNEGSKA (reference sequence). The CDR3 is CSAREGPSPLHF.